A selection of T cell receptor beta chains follows, all from one sample in a study of blood T cell repertoires in COVID-19. Produced via immunoSEQ multiplex PCR; TCRdb's table is partial and in-frame only. Of more than 250,000 clones in the sample, around 89% were seen once. The sequenced sample consisted of peripheral blood. These receptors all stem from a woman in her forties or fifties with COVID-19, enrolled during active disease. The CDR3 runs from the conserved cysteine through the conserved F or W. A D gene is named only where the DNA matches it firmly. Not every row has a clone size; where given, it reads once, few, many or a size class.

J	V	D	size	CDR3	DNA
TRBJ2-7	TRBV11-3	NA	NA	CASSLELAAYEQYF	TGTGCCAGCAGCTTAGAACTAGCAGCCTACGAGCAGTACTTC
TRBJ2-3	TRBV5-1	TRBD1	NA	CASSFPTGGYMDTQYF	TGCGCCAGCAGCTTCCCTACAGGGGGGTATATGGATACGCAGTATTTT
TRBJ1-3	TRBV4-2	TRBD1	NA	CASSLQGDKGNTIYF	TGTGCCAGCAGCCTACAGGGGGATAAGGGAAACACCATATATTTT
TRBJ2-3	TRBV11-3	NA	once	CASSLVGFGTGETDTQYF	TGTGCCAGCAGCTTAGTGGGGTTCGGGACGGGAGAAACAGATACGCAGTATTTT
TRBJ2-7	TRBV3-1/TRBV3-2	TRBD1	NA	CASSQGTGANEQYF	TGTGCCAGCAGCCAAGGGACAGGAGCGAACGAGCAGTACTTC
TRBJ1-3	TRBV7-9	NA	few	CASSLGVSGNAAGNTIYF	TGTGCCAGCAGCTTAGGGGTTTCCGGGAATGCTGCTGGAAACACCATATATTTT
TRBJ2-1	TRBV9	TRBD2	NA	CASTLAGGLMNEQFF	TGTGCCAGCACCCTAGCGGGAGGGCTAATGAATGAGCAGTTCTTC
TRBJ2-4	TRBV13	NA	NA	CASSFRRLAKNIQYF	TGTGCCAGCAGCTTCAGACGACTAGCCAAAAACATTCAGTACTTC
TRBJ2-6	TRBV12-2	NA	NA	CASRTRTSGTSGANVLTF	TGTGCAAGTCGCACCCGGACTAGCGGGACTTCTGGGGCCAACGTCCTGACTTTC
TRBJ2-5	TRBV4-2	TRBD2	NA	CASSPAGGPRGETQYF	TGTGCCAGCAGCCCAGCGGGAGGGCCGAGAGGAGAGACCCAGTACTTC
TRBJ2-7	TRBV7-9	NA	NA	CAGQSGSYEQYF	TGTGCCGGGCAGTCAGGAAGCTACGAGCAGTACTTC
TRBJ2-1	TRBV24-1	TRBD2	NA	CATSDPVSGRDYNEQFF	TGTGCCACCAGTGACCCCGTTAGCGGGAGGGATTACAATGAGCAGTTCTTC
TRBJ2-1	TRBV7-3	NA	NA	CASSRGAGPPSNEQFF	TGTGCCAGCAGCCGAGGGGCGGGGCCGCCTTCAAATGAGCAGTTCTTC
TRBJ1-2	TRBV4-1	TRBD1	NA	CASSQGTGNYGYTF	TGCGCCAGCAGCCAAGGGACAGGGAACTATGGCTACACCTTC
TRBJ2-2	TRBV19	TRBD2	NA	CASSFRRETGELFF	TGTGCCAGTAGTTTCAGGCGGGAGACCGGGGAGCTGTTTTTT
TRBJ1-6	TRBV5-1	TRBD1	once	CASSLLDRDNSPLHF	TGCGCCAGCAGCTTGCTGGACAGGGATAATTCACCCCTCCACTTT
TRBJ2-1	TRBV11-3	TRBD1	NA	CASSLAGTVYNEQFF	TGTGCCAGCAGCTTAGCCGGGACAGTCTACAATGAGCAGTTCTTC
TRBJ1-2	TRBV6-2/TRBV6-3	TRBD1	once	CASSRTGANYGYTF	TGTGCCAGCAGCAGGACAGGAGCTAACTATGGCTACACCTTC
TRBJ2-7	TRBV9	TRBD2	NA	CASSISGAGGHEQYF	TGTGCCAGCAGCATAAGCGGAGCGGGAGGGCACGAGCAGTACTTC
TRBJ2-1	TRBV3-1/TRBV3-2	NA	NA	CASSPNRVNEQFF	TGTGCCAGCAGCCCCAACAGGGTCAATGAGCAGTTCTTC
TRBJ2-1	TRBV4-2	TRBD1	NA	CASSLGGSYNEQFF	TGTGCCAGCAGCCTAGGGGGCAGCTACAATGAGCAGTTCTTC
TRBJ1-2	TRBV10-3	TRBD1	NA	CAISGQGAANYGYTF	TGTGCCATCAGTGGACAGGGGGCAGCTAACTATGGCTACACCTTC
TRBJ2-1	TRBV11-1	NA	NA	CASSRTGTGSYNEQFF	TGTGCCAGCAGCCGAACAGGGACGGGGTCCTACAATGAGCAGTTCTTC
TRBJ2-5	TRBV5-4	NA	NA	CASSLDGRGVETQYF	TGTGCCAGCAGCTTGGATGGGCGGGGAGTGGAGACCCAGTACTTC
TRBJ2-3	TRBV19	TRBD2	NA	CASRRNSGNTQYF	TGTGCCAGTAGGCGAAATAGCGGGAATACGCAGTATTTT
TRBJ2-7	TRBV27	TRBD1	few	CASSVDRQGASYEQYF	TGTGCCAGCAGCGTAGATCGACAGGGAGCATCCTACGAGCAGTACTTC
TRBJ1-2	TRBV27	NA	NA	CASSLSRTEVYGYTF	TGTGCCAGCAGTTTATCAAGGACAGAGGTCTATGGCTACACCTTC
TRBJ1-2	TRBV30	NA	NA	CAWSENRASGRLDGYTF	TGTGCCTGGAGTGAAAACAGGGCGTCGGGCCGCCTTGATGGCTACACCTTC
TRBJ2-1	TRBV6-5	NA	NA	CASRWEHYNEQFF	TGTGCCAGCAGGTGGGAGCACTACAATGAGCAGTTCTTC
TRBJ2-1	TRBV27	TRBD2	many	CASREGLADNEQFF	TGTGCCAGCAGAGAGGGACTAGCGGACAATGAGCAGTTCTTC
TRBJ2-2	TRBV19	NA	NA	CSFGAANTGELFF	TGTTCTTTTGGAGCCGCGAACACCGGGGAGCTGTTTTTT